These 9 T cell receptor beta chains originate from one sample sequenced in a study of cytomegalovirus exposure and HLA in healthy donors. Use of 60 Vbeta and 13 Jbeta primers characterized the PCR. Using immunoSEQ multiplex PCR, the repertoire was profiled, and TCRdb retains in-frame clones only, with some absent. The sample lists over 95,000 clones; 74% were seen once. Sequenced sample: PBMCs. These receptors were collected from a human donor in good health.

V is TRBV5-6 and J is TRBJ2-5; D call uncertain. CDR3 length equals 11 residues. The germline V gene has CDR1 SGHDT and CDR2 YYEEEE. Between the trimmed V and J ends, which lost 4 bases and 5 bases, there was a span of 6 bases. In DNA form, the CDR3 reads TGTGCCAGCAGCCCCGGGGAGACCCAGTACTTC. Translation: CASSPGETQYF.

V is TRBV28 and J is TRBJ2-7; 8 nucleotides align to TRBD2. Germline V gene data show CDR1 as MDHEN and CDR2 as SYDVKM. This CDR3 comprises 16 residues. V lost 4 bases to trimming and J lost 0 bases; unmatched junction nucleotides: 8. CDR3 loop: CASSSPPGGGSYEQYF. DNA for the CDR3: TGTGCCAGCAGTTCCCCCCCGGGAGGGGGCTCCTACGAGCAGTACTTC. Supplemented by reference TRBV28 and TRBJ2-7, the full variable domain reads DVKVTQSSRYLVKRTGEKVFLECVQDMDHENMFWYRQDPGLGLRLIYFSYDVKMKEKGDIPEGYSVSREKKERFSLILESASTNQTSMYLCASSSPPGGGSYEQYFGPGTRLTVT.

The J gene is TRBJ1-6, the V gene TRBV27, with D perhaps matching TRBD1 (6 bases). Germline-derived CDR1 and CDR2 are MNHEY and SMNVEV (reference sequence). The CDR3 totals 15 residues. V was pared by 1 base and J by 7 bases, with 11 bases between. As DNA, the CDR3 is TGTGCCAGCAGTTTATATCCAGGGGTAAATTCACCCCTCCACTTT. Translation gives CASSLYPGVNSPLHF.

The V gene is TRBV5-6, the J gene TRBJ1-2; D perhaps matches TRBD1 (5 bases). Germline assignment: CDR1 SGHDT and CDR2 YYEEEE. V was pared by 3 bases and J by 8 bases, with 14 bases between. The CDR3 runs 13 residues. The CDR3 DNA reads as TGTGCCAGCAGCTGGGGGGGGAATGAAGGCTACACCTTC. This encodes CASSWGGNEGYTF.

This clone occurred once. V usage is TRBV10-3 and J usage is TRBJ2-1; D gene ambiguous. Germline V CDR1 and CDR2: ENHRY, SYGVKD. This CDR3 contains 12 residues. Trimming shortened V by 2 bases and J by 6 bases, and 5 bases separated the two germline ends. CDR3 sequence: CAISELVNEQFF. CDR3 in DNA: TGTGCCATCAGTGAGCTTGTCAATGAGCAGTTCTTC.

The chain links TRBV6-6 to TRBJ2-1; unclear D gene. CDR1 and CDR2 from the germline V gene are MNHNY and SVGAGI (reference sequence). The CDR3 contains 15 residues. Trimming left V 2 bases short and J 5 bases short, with 13 bases between. The CDR3 nucleotides are TGTGCCAGCAGTTACGGGCAGACCCTGAACAATGAGCAGTTCTTC. The encoded protein is CASSYGQTLNNEQFF.

The rearrangement uses TRBV30 and TRBJ1-5, with TRBD1 matching 7 bases. Looked up from germline, CDR1 is GTSNPN and CDR2 is SVGIG (reference sequence). Trimming cost V 4 bases and J 4 bases; bases outside gene matches: 4. CDR3 length: 13 amino acids. The DNA for the CDR3 is TGTGCCTGGACGACAGGGTTGAATCAGCCCCAGCATTTT. Translated: CAWTTGLNQPQHF.

This clone turned up a few times. The chain combines TRBV5-1 with TRBJ1-1, with a possible D match to TRBD1 (6 bases). CDR1 is SGHRS and CDR2 is YFSETQ in the germline V gene. This CDR3 contains 15 residues. The ends were cut back, 4 bases at V and 5 bases at J, with 18 bases in the middle. The CDR3 DNA is TGCGCCAGCAGCCCGGGTGGGGGCACGGGGACTGAAGCTTTCTTT. It yields the protein CASSPGGGTGTEAFF. The variable domain in full, completed from reference TRBV5-1 and TRBJ1-1, reads KAGVTQTPRYLIKTRGQQVTLSCSPISGHRSVSWYQQTPGQGLQFLFEYFSETQRNKGNFPGRFSGRQFSNSRSEMNVSTLELGDSALYLCASSPGGGTGTEAFFGQGTRLTVV.

The chain has TRBV2 and TRBJ2-7, with D possibly TRBD1 on 6 matching bases. The germline V and J ends were trimmed by 3 bases and 2 bases, with 11 bases remaining between them. The CDR3 is 14 residues long. CDR1 and CDR2 (germline): SNHLY, FYNNEI. Here the CDR3 reads CASSENRVPYEQYF. The CDR3 DNA reads as TGTGCCAGCAGTGAGAACAGGGTCCCCTACGAGCAGTACTTC. Variable domain in full (rest from reference TRBV2 and TRBJ2-7): EPEVTQTPSHQVTQMGQEVILRCVPISNHLYFYWYRQILGQKVEFLVSFYNNEISEKSEIFDDQFSVERPDGSNFTLKIRSTKLEDSAMYFCASSENRVPYEQYFGPGTRLTVT.